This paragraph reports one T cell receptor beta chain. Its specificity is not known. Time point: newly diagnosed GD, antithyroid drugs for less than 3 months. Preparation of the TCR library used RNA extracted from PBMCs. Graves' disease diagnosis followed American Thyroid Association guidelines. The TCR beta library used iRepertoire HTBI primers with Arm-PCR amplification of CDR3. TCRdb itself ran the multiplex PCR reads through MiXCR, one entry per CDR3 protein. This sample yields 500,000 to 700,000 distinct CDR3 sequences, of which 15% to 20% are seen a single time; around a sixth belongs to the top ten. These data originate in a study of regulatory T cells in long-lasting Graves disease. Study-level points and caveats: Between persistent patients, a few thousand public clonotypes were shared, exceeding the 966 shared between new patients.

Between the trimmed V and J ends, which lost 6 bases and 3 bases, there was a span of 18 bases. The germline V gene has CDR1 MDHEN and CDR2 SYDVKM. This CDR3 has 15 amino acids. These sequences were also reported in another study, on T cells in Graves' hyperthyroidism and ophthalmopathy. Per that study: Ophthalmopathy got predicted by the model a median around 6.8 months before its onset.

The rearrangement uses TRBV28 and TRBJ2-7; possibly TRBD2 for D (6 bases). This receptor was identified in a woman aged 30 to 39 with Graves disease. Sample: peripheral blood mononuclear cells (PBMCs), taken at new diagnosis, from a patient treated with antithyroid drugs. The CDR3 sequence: CASRHETSSYYEQYF. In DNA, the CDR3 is TGTGCCAGCAGGCATGAAACTAGCTCCTACTACGAGCAGTACTTC.